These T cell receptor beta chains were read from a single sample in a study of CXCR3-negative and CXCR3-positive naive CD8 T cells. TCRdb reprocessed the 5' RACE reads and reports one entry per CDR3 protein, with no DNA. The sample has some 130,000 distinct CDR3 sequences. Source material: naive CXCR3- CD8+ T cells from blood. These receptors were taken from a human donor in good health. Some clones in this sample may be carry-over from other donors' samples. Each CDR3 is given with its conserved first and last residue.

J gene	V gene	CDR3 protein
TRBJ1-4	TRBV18	CASSPPGQGNEKLFF
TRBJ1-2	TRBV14	CASSQGVPRGYTF
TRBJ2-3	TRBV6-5	CASRHGSTDTQYF
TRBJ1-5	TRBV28	CASSPGQGAISNQPQHF
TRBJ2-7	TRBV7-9	CASSLAGFDEQYF
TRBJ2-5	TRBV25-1	CASSSTSGVEETQYF
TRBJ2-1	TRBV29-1	CSAKEGYNEQFF
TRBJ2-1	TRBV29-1	CSVDRQARYNEQFF
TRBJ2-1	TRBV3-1	CASSQLAGDYNEQFF
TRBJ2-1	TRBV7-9	CASTPGTGQGYNEQFF
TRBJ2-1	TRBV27	CASRLAGYNEQFF